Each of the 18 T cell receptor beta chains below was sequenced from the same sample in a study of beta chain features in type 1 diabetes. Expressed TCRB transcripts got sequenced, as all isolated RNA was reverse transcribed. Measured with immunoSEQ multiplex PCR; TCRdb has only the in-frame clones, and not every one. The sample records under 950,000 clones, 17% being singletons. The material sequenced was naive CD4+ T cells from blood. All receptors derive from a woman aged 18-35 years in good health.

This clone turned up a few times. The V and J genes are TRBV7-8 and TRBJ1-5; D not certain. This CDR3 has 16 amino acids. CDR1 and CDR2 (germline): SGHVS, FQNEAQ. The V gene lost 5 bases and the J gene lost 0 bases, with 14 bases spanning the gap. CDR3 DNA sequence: TGTGCCAGCAGCCCGCTGTCAGCGTATAGCAATCAGCCCCAGCATTTT. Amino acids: CASSPLSAYSNQPQHF. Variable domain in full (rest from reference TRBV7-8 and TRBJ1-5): GAGVSQSPRYKVAKRGQDVALRCDPISGHVSLFWYQQALGQGPEFLTYFQNEAQLDKSGLPSDRFFAERPEGSVSTLKIQRTQQEDSAVYLCASSPLSAYSNQPQHFGDGTRLSIL.

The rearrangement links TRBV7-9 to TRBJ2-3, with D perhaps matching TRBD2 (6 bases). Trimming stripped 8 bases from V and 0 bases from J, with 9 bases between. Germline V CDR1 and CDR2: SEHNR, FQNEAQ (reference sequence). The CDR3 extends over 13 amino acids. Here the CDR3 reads CASAGTSTDTQYF. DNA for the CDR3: TGTGCCAGCGCGGGGACTAGCACAGATACGCAGTATTTT.

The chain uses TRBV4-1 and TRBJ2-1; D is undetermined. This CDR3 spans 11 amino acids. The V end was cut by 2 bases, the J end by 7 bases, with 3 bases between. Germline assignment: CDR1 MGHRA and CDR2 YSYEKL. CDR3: CASSQRNEQFF. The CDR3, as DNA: TGCGCCAGCAGCCAAAGGAATGAGCAGTTCTTC.

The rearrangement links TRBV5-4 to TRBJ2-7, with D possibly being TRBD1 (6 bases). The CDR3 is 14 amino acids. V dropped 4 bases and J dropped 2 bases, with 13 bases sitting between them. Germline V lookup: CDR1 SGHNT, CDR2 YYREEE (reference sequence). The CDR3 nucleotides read TGTGCCAGCAGCCATTGGCAGGGGACCTACGAGCAGTACTTC. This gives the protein CASSHWQGTYEQYF.

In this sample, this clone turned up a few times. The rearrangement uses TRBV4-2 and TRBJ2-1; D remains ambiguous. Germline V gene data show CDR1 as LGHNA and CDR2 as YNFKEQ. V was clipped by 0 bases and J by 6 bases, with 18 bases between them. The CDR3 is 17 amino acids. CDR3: CASSQDHGLVHLNEQFF. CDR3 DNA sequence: TGTGCCAGCAGCCAAGATCATGGGCTAGTCCACCTCAATGAGCAGTTCTTC.

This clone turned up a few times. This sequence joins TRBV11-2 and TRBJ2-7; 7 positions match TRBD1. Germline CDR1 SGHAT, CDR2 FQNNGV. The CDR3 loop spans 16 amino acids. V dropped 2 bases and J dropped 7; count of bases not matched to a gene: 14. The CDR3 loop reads CASSLSFGTDPEEQYF. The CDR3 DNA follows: TGTGCCAGCAGCTTAAGCTTCGGGACAGATCCTGAAGAGCAGTACTTC.

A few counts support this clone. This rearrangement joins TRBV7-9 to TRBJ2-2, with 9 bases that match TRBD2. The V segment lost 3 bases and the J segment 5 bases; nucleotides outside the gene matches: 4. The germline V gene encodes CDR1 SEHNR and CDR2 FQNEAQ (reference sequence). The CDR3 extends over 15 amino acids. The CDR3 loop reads CASSFLAGSTGELFF. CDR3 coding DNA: TGTGCCAGCAGCTTTCTAGCGGGGAGTACCGGGGAGCTGTTTTTT.

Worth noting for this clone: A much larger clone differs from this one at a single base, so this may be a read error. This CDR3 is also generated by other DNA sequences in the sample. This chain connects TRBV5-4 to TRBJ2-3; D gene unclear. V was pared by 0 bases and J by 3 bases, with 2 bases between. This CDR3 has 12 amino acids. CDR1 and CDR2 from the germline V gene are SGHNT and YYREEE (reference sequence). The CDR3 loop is CASSLDTDTQYF. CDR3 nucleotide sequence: TGTGCCAGCAGCTTGGATACAGATACGCAGTATTTT. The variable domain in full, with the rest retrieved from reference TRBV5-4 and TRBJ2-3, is ETGVTQSPTHLIKTRGQQVTLRCSSQSGHNTVSWYQQALGQGPQFIFQYYREEENGRGNFPPRFSGLQFPNYSSELNVNALELDDSALYLCASSLDTDTQYFGPGTRLTVL.

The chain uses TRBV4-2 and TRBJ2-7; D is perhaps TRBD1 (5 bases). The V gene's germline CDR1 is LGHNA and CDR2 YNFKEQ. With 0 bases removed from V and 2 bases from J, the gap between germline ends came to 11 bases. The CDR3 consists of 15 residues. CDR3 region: CASSQEQDGPYEQYF. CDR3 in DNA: TGTGCCAGCAGCCAAGAACAGGACGGCCCCTACGAGCAGTACTTC.

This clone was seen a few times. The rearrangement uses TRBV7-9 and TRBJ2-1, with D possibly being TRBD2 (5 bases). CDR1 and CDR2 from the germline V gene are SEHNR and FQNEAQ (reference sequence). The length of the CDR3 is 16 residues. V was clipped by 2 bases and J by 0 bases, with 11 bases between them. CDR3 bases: TGTGCCAGCAGCTTATGGAGGCTGAGCTCCTACAATGAGCAGTTCTTC. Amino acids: CASSLWRLSSYNEQFF.

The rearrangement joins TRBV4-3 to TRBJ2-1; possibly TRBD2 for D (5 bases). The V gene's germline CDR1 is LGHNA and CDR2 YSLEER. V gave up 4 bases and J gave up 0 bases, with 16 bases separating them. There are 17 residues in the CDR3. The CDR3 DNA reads TGCGCCAGCAGCCCAAGGGAGCGGAAGAGCTCCTACAATGAGCAGTTCTTC. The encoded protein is CASSPRERKSSYNEQFF.

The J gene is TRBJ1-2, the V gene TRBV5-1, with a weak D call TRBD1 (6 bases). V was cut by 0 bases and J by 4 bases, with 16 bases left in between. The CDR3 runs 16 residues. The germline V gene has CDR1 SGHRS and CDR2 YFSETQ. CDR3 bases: TGCGCCAGCAGCTTGGCCCGGGACACGGGCGGCTATGGCTACACCTTC. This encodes CASSLARDTGGYGYTF.

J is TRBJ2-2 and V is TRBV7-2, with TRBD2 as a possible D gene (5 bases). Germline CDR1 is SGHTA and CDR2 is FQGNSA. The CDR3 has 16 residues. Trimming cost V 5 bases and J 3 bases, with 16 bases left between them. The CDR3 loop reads CASSQNLLAYTGELFF. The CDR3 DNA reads TGTGCCAGCAGCCAAAACCTCCTAGCATACACCGGGGAGCTGTTTTTT.

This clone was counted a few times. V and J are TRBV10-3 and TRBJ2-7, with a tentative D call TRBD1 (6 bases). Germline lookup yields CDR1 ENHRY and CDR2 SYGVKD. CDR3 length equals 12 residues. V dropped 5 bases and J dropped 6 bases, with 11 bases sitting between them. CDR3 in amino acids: CAISPTGSEQYF. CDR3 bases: TGTGCCATCAGTCCAACAGGGTCCGAGCAGTACTTC.

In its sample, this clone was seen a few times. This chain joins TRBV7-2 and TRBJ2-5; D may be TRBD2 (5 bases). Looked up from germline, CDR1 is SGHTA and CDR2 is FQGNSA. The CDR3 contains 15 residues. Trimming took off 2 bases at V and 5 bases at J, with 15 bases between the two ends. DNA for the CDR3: TGTGCCAGCAGCTTATCAGGACTCACGACGGAGACCCAGTACTTC. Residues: CASSLSGLTTETQYF.

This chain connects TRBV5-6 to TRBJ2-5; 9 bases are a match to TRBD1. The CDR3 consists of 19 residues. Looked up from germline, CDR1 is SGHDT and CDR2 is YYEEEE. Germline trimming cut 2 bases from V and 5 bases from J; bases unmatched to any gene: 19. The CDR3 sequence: CASSFNRRRTGAAGETQYF. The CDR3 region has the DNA TGTGCCAGCAGCTTTAATCGTCGTAGGACAGGGGCCGCCGGGGAGACCCAGTACTTC.

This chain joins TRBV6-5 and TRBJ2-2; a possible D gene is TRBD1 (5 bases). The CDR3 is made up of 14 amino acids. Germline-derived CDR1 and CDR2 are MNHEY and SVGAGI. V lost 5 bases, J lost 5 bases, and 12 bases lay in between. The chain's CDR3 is CASSRPGSTGELFF. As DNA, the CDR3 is TGTGCCAGCAGTAGGCCAGGGTCGACCGGGGAGCTGTTTTTT.

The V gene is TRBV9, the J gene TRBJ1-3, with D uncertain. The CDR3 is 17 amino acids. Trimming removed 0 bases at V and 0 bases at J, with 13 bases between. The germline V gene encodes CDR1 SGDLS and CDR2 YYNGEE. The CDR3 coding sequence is TGTGCCAGCAGCGTAGATGGGCAGCCTTTCTCTGGAAACACCATATATTTT. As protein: CASSVDGQPFSGNTIYF.